These 15 T cell receptor beta chains were all obtained from the same sample, sequenced in a study of control samples from healthy donors and cancer patients. Produced via immunoSEQ multiplex PCR; TCRdb's table is partial and in-frame only. The data hold about 180,000 clones, with 85% to 90% observed a single time. The sequenced sample consisted of blood. Source of these receptors: a woman in her forties or fifties in good health.

This chain links TRBV19 with TRBJ1-1; D is undetermined. V shed 0 bases and J shed 4 bases, with 6 bases lying between them. The germline V gene has CDR1 LNHDA and CDR2 SQIVND (reference sequence). The CDR3 is 13 residues long. This chain's CDR3 is CASSIDPSTEAFF. The DNA of the CDR3 is TGTGCCAGTAGTATAGATCCGAGCACTGAAGCTTTCTTT.

There are a few counts of this clone. V and J are TRBV5-4 and TRBJ1-1; 8 positions agree with TRBD1. The CDR3 runs to 14 residues. Germline CDR1 and CDR2: SGHNT and YYREEE (reference sequence). Trimming cost V 2 bases and J 4 bases; bases outside gene matches: 4. The CDR3 bases are TGTGCCAGCAGCTTACAGGGGGTAGGCACTGAAGCTTTCTTT. As protein: CASSLQGVGTEAFF.

The V gene is TRBV3-1 (or the pseudogene TRBV3-2), the J gene TRBJ2-7; the match to TRBD2 covers 8 bases. The V and J ends lost 7 bases and 6 bases, in that order; junction bases with no gene match: 14. Germline CDR1 and CDR2: LGHDT and YNNKEL (reference sequence). The CDR3 has 15 amino acids. In DNA, the CDR3 is TGTGCCAGCATCACCCGGCGGGGGGTTGATGGCGAGCAGTACTTC. The encoded protein is CASITRRGVDGEQYF.

This sequence joins TRBV30 and TRBJ2-3; D remains unclear. Germline values: CDR1 GTSNPN, CDR2 SVGIG (reference sequence). V lost 5 bases and J lost 1, with 10 bases in between. The CDR3 has 13 amino acids. In DNA form, the CDR3 reads TGTGCCTGGGTAAGGTGGGGCACAGATACGCAGTATTTT. Encoded protein: CAWVRWGTDTQYF.

J is TRBJ2-5 and V is TRBV27, with 7 bases matching TRBD1. The CDR3 totals 14 residues. The germline V gene encodes CDR1 MNHEY and CDR2 SMNVEV (reference sequence). With 6 bases clipped from V and 5 bases from J, the junction kept 9 bases outside the gene matches. The CDR3 DNA follows: TGTGCCAGCAGGAGACAGGGAGTCGGGGAGACCCAGTACTTC. It specifies CASRRQGVGETQYF.

V is TRBV3-1 (or the pseudogene TRBV3-2) and J is TRBJ1-6, with 8 bases lining up with TRBD1. The CDR3 has 17 amino acids. The J segment lost 9 bases and the V segment lost 4 bases, leaving 14 bases of the junction unmatched. The germline gives CDR1 LGHDT, CDR2 YNNKEL (reference sequence). CDR3 amino acids: CASSPPTRTGWSSPLHF. The CDR3 coding sequence is TGTGCCAGCAGCCCGCCTACTCGGACAGGGTGGAGTTCACCCCTCCACTTT.

The chain carries TRBV4-3 and TRBJ1-1; D perhaps matches TRBD1 (5 bases). Trimming cost V 1 base and J 3 bases, with 12 bases left between them. The CDR3 is 15 residues long. The germline CDR1 and CDR2 sequences are LGHNA and YSLEER. The CDR3 DNA sequence: TGCGCCAGCAGCCAAGTAAGTTTGGGGCACACTGAAGCTTTCTTT. Its translation: CASSQVSLGHTEAFF.

The chain employs TRBV5-1 and TRBJ2-1; 8 bases agree with TRBD1. CDR1 is SGHRS, CDR2 YFSETQ, per germline. J was trimmed by 9 bases and V by 0 bases; bases with no gene match: 11. CDR3 length equals 16 residues. CDR3: CASSLGPTGAHAEQFF. CDR3 sequence (DNA): TGCGCCAGCAGCTTGGGGCCGACAGGGGCCCACGCTGAGCAGTTCTTC.

The chain joins TRBV5-4 to TRBJ2-5; TRBD1 or TRBD2 may be the D gene (6 bases each). Looked up from germline, CDR1 is SGHNT and CDR2 is YYREEE (reference sequence). This CDR3 region has 16 residues. V shed 4 bases and J shed 2 bases, with 18 bases lying between them. The CDR3 nucleotides are TGTGCCAGCAGCCCATGGAACAGGAGGGGGCAAGAGACCCAGTACTTC. Encoded protein: CASSPWNRRGQETQYF.

The chain uses TRBV28 and TRBJ2-2, with D possibly called TRBD1 or TRBD2 (6 bases each). This CDR3 has 17 amino acids. V lost 6 bases, J lost 1 base, and 18 bases lay in between. Germline V gives CDR1 MDHEN, CDR2 SYDVKM. The DNA of the CDR3 is TGTGCCAGCAGCGTAACAGGGTTCGGGAGGAACACCGGGGAGCTGTTTTTT. This encodes CASSVTGFGRNTGELFF.

V gene TRBV21-1 combines with J gene TRBJ1-6; the table's D call of TRBD1 was not tested on the DNA. TRBV21-1 is assigned pseudogene status. This CDR3 contains 16 residues. The CDR3 sequence: CASSKRVGVQNSPLHF. In DNA form, the CDR3 reads TGTGCCAGCAGCAAACGAGTAGGGGTTCAGAATTCACCCCTCCACTTT.

This chain joins TRBV5-1 and TRBJ1-4; D not certain. This CDR3 region has 14 residues. From germline, CDR1 is SGHRS and CDR2 YFSETQ. V shed 0 bases and J shed 4 bases, with 7 bases lying between them. The CDR3 DNA sequence: TGCGCCAGCAGCTTGGACGGATATAATGAAAAACTGTTTTTT. Amino acids: CASSLDGYNEKLFF.

Written as DNA, the CDR3 is TGCGCCAGCAGCCAAGCGGGGGCGGGGGCGGGCACCGGGGAGCTGTTTTTT. Translating it yields CASSQAGAGAGTGELFF. The rearrangement uses TRBV4-1 and TRBJ2-2; possibly TRBD2 for D (7 bases). Trimming took 1 base from V and 4 from J, leaving 16 bases between them. CDR1 and CDR2 from the germline V gene are MGHRA and YSYEKL. The CDR3 spans 17 residues.

The V gene is TRBV5-1, the J gene TRBJ2-7; D is perhaps TRBD1 (5 bases). In germline, CDR1 is SGHRS, CDR2 YFSETQ. The CDR3 runs 16 residues. With 1 base removed from V and 2 bases from J, the gap between germline ends came to 16 bases. This CDR3 is CASSLHISGAPYEQYF. The CDR3 bases are TGCGCCAGCAGCTTGCATATTTCTGGGGCCCCCTACGAGCAGTACTTC.

The chain uses TRBV5-1 and TRBJ1-1, with D possibly matching TRBD1 (6 bases). Trimming pared 5 bases from V and 0 bases from J, leaving 14 bases between. Germline assignment: CDR1 SGHRS and CDR2 YFSETQ. The CDR3 loop spans 15 amino acids. CDR3 nucleotide sequence: TGCGCCAGCAGGGGGGGCAGCACTTTGAACACTGAAGCTTTCTTT. This sequence encodes CASRGGSTLNTEAFF. Variable domain in full (rest from reference TRBV5-1 and TRBJ1-1): KAGVTQTPRYLIKTRGQQVTLSCSPISGHRSVSWYQQTPGQGLQFLFEYFSETQRNKGNFPGRFSGRQFSNSRSEMNVSTLELGDSALYLCASRGGSTLNTEAFFGQGTRLTVV.